This T cell receptor beta chain emerged from a study of T cell responses to AZD1222 COVID-19 vaccine (dated by TCRdb to about 2021). Background on the whole study: TCR sequencing covered more than 230 trial participants: about 210 given two doses of AZD1222 and around 25 given two doses of MenACWY control vaccine. Trial participants were enrolled by age into subgroups of 18-55, 56-69 and 70-plus years, and about 150, 27 and 61 TCR-sequenced participants, respectively, were included in these subgroups.

As regards this clone: No antigen is known for it. Per-nucleotide qualities are absent, and no much larger clonotype sits a single base away.

The CDR3 regions of human TCRbeta chains were analyzed by immunosequencing. The authors' analysis ran thus. TCRs in the repertoires were compared against a reference library of SARS-CoV-2-specific TCRs that had been generated with the MIRA antigen-specificity platform. Breadth was defined as the fraction of unique TCRs that were SARS-CoV-2-associated, and depth was defined as the fraction of total T cells that were SARS-CoV-2-associated. Each spike-specific TCR was assigned to its reactive spike region and to a CD4 or CD8 class using the MIRA data. Log10-transformed breadth and depth values were compared by one-way ANOVA with Sidak's multiple comparisons tests. TCRdb retrieved this table from immuneACCESS and kept in-frame rearrangements only. Not all clones are present; in checked studies, unresolved V genes account for under half, and no reason is known for the remainder. From that table come the V and J calls and clone size; the DNA was used to work out D and trimming. The sample table lists some 190,000 clones, around 94% of them with a count of one. The ten largest clones take up 1.5% to 2% of the sample.

The junction shows trimming of 5 bases on V and 4 bases on J, plus 9 bases between the germline ends. The CDR3 has 12 amino acids, counting the end cysteine and phenylalanine. Only CDR3 DNA is held: 36 bases, read in frame from base 1. CDR1 and CDR2 were assigned from the germline V gene as SGHDN and FVKESK. In light of the paper, this sample's time point label describes: about 28 days (+/-7) after the second vaccine dose. In the paper's terms, the treatment or condition label means: meningococcal conjugate vaccine given as trial control. Samples from vaccinated people were obtained from the UK trials COV001 and COV002, which included a single-blind randomized controlled phase 2/3 trial of AZD1222 (ChAdOx1 nCoV-19) in healthy adults. For TCRbeta chain sequencing, PBMC samples from trial participants were taken at day 0 and at day 28 after the second dose. Broad study findings and their caveats: After two AZD1222 doses, spike-specific TCR breadth and depth were significantly higher than at day 0 and than in MenACWY recipients. Because no samples from the day 14 peak response were available, repertoires could be characterized only after the peak T cell response. Conclusions about previously exposed vaccinees are limited because only six or seven AZD1222 recipients were SARS-CoV-2 seropositive at baseline. Reportedly, almost half of the unique spike-specific TCRs recognized epitopes lying outside the regions that are mutated in the B.1.351 and B.1.1.7 variants. Most participants were white British and females outnumbered males, and the authors suggested that clonal diversity may have been underestimated. In the small 56-69-year group, the increase in depth fell short of significance, most likely because of low power. CD4 TCRs associated with the vaccine covered the entire spike protein, and the dominant responses were in regions 160-218 and 743-854.

The chain joins TRBV14 to TRBJ2-7, with no confident D gene call. The sample in question was peripheral blood, obtained 28 days after the second dose of the MenACWY control vaccine. The clonotype originates from an adult who received the MenACWY meningococcal vaccine as a control. CDR3 loop: CASSSQGYEQYF. Here is the DNA: TGTGCCAGCAGCTCCCAAGGGTACGAGCAGTACTTC.